The 20 T cell receptor beta chains given below trace back to one sample, sequenced in a study of T cell responses to AZD1222 COVID-19 vaccine. Libraries were prepared by immunoSEQ multiplex PCR; TCRdb keeps only in-frame clonotypes and omits some of them. The sample lists 180,000 or so clones; 94% were seen once. Sequencing used peripheral blood, obtained on day 0 of AZD1222 vaccination. The receptors stem from an adult in good health.

The chain is built from TRBV6-5 and TRBJ1-2; D is unresolved. Germline V gene sequence: CDR1 MNHEY, CDR2 SVGAGI. The CDR3 length is 13 residues. The V end was cut by 7 bases, the J end by 2 bases, with 11 bases between. In DNA form, the CDR3 reads TGTGCCAGCACCCGAACAGCGAACTATGGCTACACCTTC. It codes for CASTRTANYGYTF.

In regard to this clone: Other DNA sequences in this sample translate to the same CDR3. The genes are TRBV20-1 and TRBJ2-7; D possibly corresponds to TRBD2 (5 bases). This CDR3 spans 15 amino acids. Looked up from germline, CDR1 is DFQATT and CDR2 is SNEGSKA (reference sequence). Trimming shortened V by 3 bases and J by 0 bases, and 15 bases separated the two germline ends. CDR3 in DNA: TGCAGTGCTAGTTCGCAGCGGATGAGCTCCTACGAGCAGTACTTC. This encodes CSASSQRMSSYEQYF.

V usage is TRBV5-5 and J usage is TRBJ1-2; 10 nucleotides line up with TRBD1. There are 18 residues in the CDR3. The V gene's germline CDR1 is SGHKS and CDR2 YYEKEE (reference sequence). V trimming: 4 bases; J trimming: 4 bases; junction bases outside the gene matches: 16. DNA of the CDR3: TGTGCCAGCAGCCCACCCCCGGGACAGGGGTTGGAGTTCTATGGCTACACCTTC. Its protein is CASSPPPGQGLEFYGYTF.

This clone occurred many times. The rearrangement uses TRBV7-7 and TRBJ2-7, with no clear D. The CDR3 extends over 13 amino acids. Per the germline V gene, CDR1 is SSHAT and CDR2 is FNYEAQ (reference sequence). Trimming left V 2 bases short and J 5 bases short, with 10 bases between. CDR3 loop: CASSLSAWDEQYF. The CDR3 DNA sequence: TGTGCCAGCAGCTTATCGGCGTGGGACGAGCAGTACTTC.

The chain combines TRBV13 with TRBJ2-1; D perhaps matches TRBD2 (5 bases). Between the trimmed V and J ends, which lost 1 base and 4 bases, there was a span of 8 bases. Per germline, CDR1 PRHDT and CDR2 FYEKMQ (reference sequence). The CDR3 totals 14 residues. CDR3 in DNA: TGTGCCAGCAGCTTAGTGGGAGCGTACAATGAGCAGTTCTTC. It is translated as CASSLVGAYNEQFF.

The CDR3 spells CASRWRPPSIYEQYF. The CDR3 DNA reads as TGTGCCAGCCGATGGAGGCCACCCAGCATCTACGAGCAGTACTTC. This chain joins TRBV21-1 and TRBJ2-7; TRBD2 is the table's D call, not checked against the DNA. TRBV21-1 is a listed pseudogene. This CDR3 is built from 15 residues.

The chain recombines TRBV7-9 with TRBJ2-5, with no clear D. This CDR3 comprises 15 residues. CDR1 and CDR2 (germline): SEHNR, FQNEAQ (reference sequence). V gave up 3 bases and J gave up 5 bases, with 16 bases separating them. CDR3 region: CASSLGSPAWETQYF. The CDR3 nucleotides are TGTGCCAGCAGCTTGGGATCACCTGCCTGGGAGACCCAGTACTTC.

V is TRBV5-3 and J is TRBJ1-1, with D possibly being TRBD1 (6 bases). TRBV5-3 is an ORF; its function is uncertain. V was pared by 4 bases and J by 0 bases, with 16 bases between. The CDR3 contains 16 residues. The CDR3 is CARSGGRPNLNTEAFF. The CDR3 DNA reads TGTGCCAGAAGCGGGGGGCGACCGAACTTGAACACTGAAGCTTTCTTT.

The chain has TRBV5-1 and TRBJ2-3; TRBD1 aligns across 7 bases. After removal of 4 bases from V and 3 bases from J, the junction contained 5 bases not matched to a gene. Germline V CDR1 and CDR2: SGHRS, YFSETQ. This CDR3 has 14 residues. The chain's CDR3 is CASSTLQGTDTQYF. The DNA of the CDR3 is TGCGCCAGCAGCACCCTACAGGGGACAGATACGCAGTATTTT.

The chain uses TRBV27 and TRBJ1-2; no clear D gene. V was pared by 2 bases and J by 8 bases, with 18 bases between. The CDR3 is 15 amino acids. Germline V gene lookup returns CDR1 MNHEY and CDR2 SMNVEV (reference sequence). The chain's CDR3 is CASSLVGPDLRGYTF. The CDR3 nucleotides read TGTGCCAGCAGTTTAGTCGGCCCCGACTTGAGAGGCTACACCTTC.

The chain combines TRBV2 with TRBJ2-2; D assignment may be TRBD1 or TRBD2 (6 bases each). Germline V gene sequence: CDR1 SNHLY, CDR2 FYNNEI. There are 14 residues in the CDR3. V was clipped by 6 bases and J by 6 bases, with 14 bases between them. In nucleotides, the CDR3 is TGTGCCAGCAGCTCCCACGGGGGCGCCGGGGAGCTGTTTTTT. Translated, it gives CASSSHGGAGELFF.

The V and J genes are TRBV11-3 and TRBJ2-7; the D is unclear. The CDR3 is 13 residues long. Germline-derived CDR1 and CDR2 are SGHNT and YENEEA. V lost 4 bases and J 0 bases, leaving 7 bases between the germline ends. The CDR3 spells CASSSGASYEQYF. The CDR3 region has the DNA TGTGCCAGCAGCTCCGGAGCCTCCTACGAGCAGTACTTC.

The table lists this clone with a count of one. V usage is TRBV19 and J usage is TRBJ2-2, with TRBD2 matching 7 bases. Germline V gives CDR1 LNHDA, CDR2 SQIVND (reference sequence). CDR3 size: 14 residues. V lost 1 base, J lost 7 bases, and 3 bases stayed unmatched. CDR3 loop: CASSIAGGIGELFF. CDR3 in DNA: TGTGCCAGTAGTATAGCGGGAGGAATCGGGGAGCTGTTTTTT. Filled out from reference TRBV19 and TRBJ2-2, the complete variable domain reads DGGITQSPKYLFRKEGQNVTLSCEQNLNHDAMYWYRQDPGQGLRLIYYSQIVNDFQKGDIAEGYSVSREKKESFPLTVTSAQKNPTAFYLCASSIAGGIGELFFGEGSRLTVL.

The genes are TRBV28 and TRBJ2-3, with D possibly TRBD1 on 6 matching bases. V lost 6 bases to trimming and J lost 0 bases, with 10 bases between them. Germline V gene data show CDR1 as MDHEN and CDR2 as SYDVKM. This CDR3 is 14 amino acids long. The CDR3, as DNA: TGTGCCAGCAGAAGGGGGTCTAGCACAGATACGCAGTATTTT. Translation: CASRRGSSTDTQYF.

The genes are TRBV11-1 and TRBJ1-5; a weak D match, TRBD1 (6 bases). The germline V gene has CDR1 SGHAT and CDR2 FQDESV (reference sequence). This CDR3 spans 13 amino acids. V dropped 4 bases and J dropped 4 bases, with 8 bases sitting between them. The CDR3 loop reads CASSSQGNQPQHF. The CDR3 DNA reads TGTGCCAGCAGCTCACAGGGAAATCAGCCCCAGCATTTT.

The V and J genes are TRBV28 and TRBJ1-6; TRBD1 agrees at 7 bases. Trimming removed 8 bases from V and 12 bases from J; junction bases left unmatched: 7. This CDR3 comprises 12 residues. CDR1 is MDHEN and CDR2 is SYDVKM in the germline V gene. CDR3 sequence: CASRGQSLPLHF. The CDR3, as DNA: TGTGCCAGCCGGGGACAGTCTTTACCCCTCCACTTT.

The chain links TRBV3-1 (or the pseudogene TRBV3-2) to TRBJ1-4, with 7 nucleotides matching TRBD1. The V gene end was trimmed by 5 bases and the J gene end by 10 bases; junction bases not matched to a gene: 10. The CDR3 contains 14 residues. CDR1 is LGHDT and CDR2 is YNNKEL in the germline V gene (reference sequence). CDR3 coding DNA: TGTGCCAGCAGCTCCCGGGAAGCAGGGGGAAAACTGTTTTTT. Translated, it gives CASSSREAGGKLFF.

V gene TRBV3-1 (or the pseudogene TRBV3-2) combines with J gene TRBJ2-7; 7 bases agree with TRBD1. V shed 0 bases, J shed 3 bases, and the junction held 11 bases outside the gene matches. This CDR3 has 17 amino acids. CDR1 is LGHDT and CDR2 is YNNKEL in the germline V gene (reference sequence). The CDR3 here is CASSQDGVFPGGYEQYF. CDR3 DNA sequence: TGTGCCAGCAGCCAAGACGGCGTCTTCCCAGGGGGCTACGAGCAGTACTTC.

This clone has a single count. V and J are TRBV5-1 and TRBJ2-7, with D possibly TRBD2 on 6 matching bases. Trimming left V 3 bases short and J 2 bases short, with 15 bases between. The CDR3 has 15 residues. Germline V CDR1 and CDR2: SGHRS, YFSETQ. As DNA, the CDR3 is TGCGCCAGCAGCTCCTCGGCGGGGAACCCCTACGAGCAGTACTTC. Its translation: CASSSSAGNPYEQYF.

The J gene is TRBJ1-1, the V gene TRBV11-2; 8 bases match TRBD1. J gave up 1 base and V 5 bases, and 9 bases lay outside the gene matches. The CDR3 length is 16 residues. Per the germline V gene, CDR1 is SGHAT and CDR2 is FQNNGV. In nucleotides, the CDR3 is TGTGCCAGCAGCCTCGACAGGGGCGTTGGGAACACTGAAGCTTTCTTT. Encoded protein: CASSLDRGVGNTEAFF.